This T cell receptor (beta chain) was recorded in a study of blood T cell repertoires in COVID-19. The CDR3 length is 15 residues. Trimming cost V 4 bases and J 6 bases; bases outside gene matches: 9. The germline V gene has CDR1 SGHTA and CDR2 FQGNSA. Original analysis: Amplifying reference gene primers gave estimates of nucleated cell counts. Sequencing used immunoSEQ multiplex PCR; TCRdb keeps in-frame clones, though not all of them. V and J calls and clone size are those listed in that table; D and trimming were worked out from the DNA. The table has some 200,000 clones, 88% seen once. The sample consisted of PBMCs or T cells enriched from blood (not recorded which). The chain is built from TRBV7-2 and TRBJ2-7, with 10 bases fitting TRBD1. The sequence came from a woman between 25 and 40 years old who had recovered from COVID-19. Here the CDR3 reads CASSSLTGGAAEQYF. The CDR3 DNA reads as TGTGCCAGCAGCTCCCTGACAGGGGGCGCGGCCGAGCAGTACTTC.